The T cell receptor beta chain under discussion was sequenced for a study of T cell responses to AZD1222 COVID-19 vaccine. To note about this clone: Its antigen is not identified.

Study-level results: The sample set comprised mostly white British donors with more females, and clonal diversity was possibly underestimated. Across spike, vaccine-associated CD4 TCRs were found, dominant at 160-218 and 743-854.

TCRdb's table, derived via immunoSEQ multiplex PCR, lists solely in-frame clones and lacks some. The data contain some 150,000 clones, roughly 88% of them singletons. The sequenced sample was peripheral blood, obtained on day 0 of AZD1222 vaccination. The sequence derives from an adult in good health.

The CDR3 sequence is CASSKGAMYEKLFF. The CDR3 nucleotides are TGTGCCAGCAGCAAGGGGGCGATGTATGAAAAACTGTTTTTT. This chain connects TRBV5-6 to TRBJ1-4, with TRBD1 matching 7 bases. The CDR3 is made up of 14 amino acids. In germline, CDR1 is SGHDT, CDR2 YYEEEE. Trimming took 4 bases from V and 6 from J; bases not matched to a gene: 6. The variable domain in full, completed from reference TRBV5-6 and TRBJ1-4, reads DAGVTQSPTHLIKTRGQQVTLRCSPKSGHDTVSWYQQALGQGPQFIFQYYEEEERQRGNFPDRFSGHQFPNYSSELNVNALLLGDSALYLCASSKGAMYEKLFFGSGTQLSVL.